These T cell receptor beta chains were read from a single sample in a study of T cells after yellow fever vaccination. TCRdb reprocessed the 5' RACE reads with MiXCR, giving one entry per CDR3 protein. The repertoire has about 340,000 distinct CDR3 sequences, around 13% of them found once; the top ten carry about 3%. The starting material was CD4+ T cells sorted from PBMCs, obtained 15 days after the yellow fever booster vaccination. These receptors were collected from a man between 18 and 35 years old who received the YFV17D yellow fever vaccine. The CDR3 runs from the conserved cysteine through the conserved F or W. A D gene is named only where the DNA matches it firmly.

TRBD1	TRBV9	TRBJ2-7	CASSLRDSLTYEQYF
-	TRBV10-3	TRBJ2-1	CAISGGTREDEQFF
-	TRBV29-1	TRBJ1-2	CSVGGAGTSYGYTF
-	TRBV4-3	TRBJ1-2	CASSQDLSGRWGYGYTF
-	TRBV18	TRBJ2-3	CASSHSQGSTDTQYF
TRBD1	TRBV2	TRBJ2-5	CASSVMTGDETQYF
-	TRBV7-2	TRBJ1-1	CASSPQGGSPEAFF
-	TRBV7-9	TRBJ1-1	CASSFGDSEAFF
TRBD1	TRBV7-2	TRBJ1-1	CASSEGQGDTEAFF
-	TRBV20-1	TRBJ2-5	CSAGAGGQETQYF
-	TRBV19	TRBJ2-4	CASSIDGGTVAKNIQYF
-	TRBV7-3	TRBJ1-1	CASSLRGPPKGTEAFF
-	TRBV20-1	TRBJ2-2	CSARDRQITGELFF
TRBD1	TRBV14	TRBJ2-7	CASSQRSEQGVGQYF
-	TRBV4-3	TRBJ2-3	CASSQDWRASTDTQYF
-	TRBV25-1	TRBJ2-1	CASSELGGDYNEQFF
-	TRBV4-2	TRBJ2-7	CASSRGEGAYEQYF
-	TRBV29-1	TRBJ2-3	CSVSSRLLTDTQYF
TRBD2	TRBV5-1	TRBJ2-3	CASSLGTNTDTQYF
-	TRBV5-1	TRBJ2-1	CASSFSSTPVGGEQFF
-	TRBV6-5	TRBJ2-1	CASRDSSYNEQFF
-	TRBV12-3/TRBV12-4	TRBJ1-1	CASRIGGTEAFF
-	TRBV28	TRBJ2-1	CASSLLLQQFF
TRBD2	TRBV6-2/TRBV6-3	TRBJ2-5	CASSGLAGNFQETQYF
-	TRBV21-1	TRBJ2-7	CASSIKGASFYEQYF
-	TRBV10-3	TRBJ2-1	CATRVRVSNEQFF
TRBD2	TRBV5-4	TRBJ2-3	CASRGGGTSGTDTQYF
-	TRBV7-9	TRBJ2-3	CASSLGGGNKGADTQYF
-	TRBV11-2	TRBJ2-3	CASKGPITDTQYF
-	TRBV6-5	TRBJ2-7	CASPKQGYEQYF
-	TRBV5-1	TRBJ2-6	CASSWDKVNSGANVLTF
-	TRBV5-1	TRBJ2-2	CASSLEVAGELFF
-	TRBV12-3/TRBV12-4	TRBJ1-1	CAISRDSWTEAFF
-	TRBV6-6	TRBJ2-3	CASSYDAQASDTQYF
-	TRBV15	TRBJ1-2	CATSRAFGGTYGYTF
-	TRBV19	TRBJ1-1	CASSPGYTEAFF
-	TRBV12-3/TRBV12-4	TRBJ2-1	CASTPTSYNEQFF
-	TRBV3-1	TRBJ1-1	CASSQAAGGTEAFF
-	TRBV3-1	TRBJ2-1	CASSHAWGTQYNEQFF
-	TRBV7-2	TRBJ1-1	CASSLYSVGNTEAFF
TRBD1	TRBV9	TRBJ2-5	CASSPLTGGHETQYF
-	TRBV12-3/TRBV12-4	TRBJ1-2	CASSRIAGLGGGYTF
TRBD1	TRBV5-6	TRBJ1-2	CASSLWQGASGYTF
TRBD1	TRBV6-1	TRBJ2-2	CASIWDSWEELFF
-	TRBV20-1	TRBJ2-3	CSASDTPDTQYF
TRBD1	TRBV5-1	TRBJ1-2	CASRPLTGGAYGYTF
TRBD1	TRBV27	TRBJ1-4	CASSSGQRHEKLFF
-	TRBV2	TRBJ2-2	CASTGSSVRGELFF
-	TRBV5-1	TRBJ2-1	CASSFRQSYNEQFF
TRBD2	TRBV19	TRBJ2-3	CASSIRTSGALQYF
-	TRBV2	TRBJ2-3	CATLRDIHTDTQYF
-	TRBV6-5	TRBJ2-3	CASSYSLWRDTQYF
-	TRBV27	TRBJ1-6	CASSPSGAVLISPLHF
-	TRBV20-1	TRBJ2-3	CSAREPPRADTQYF
TRBD1	TRBV27	TRBJ1-5	CASGPGQRNQPQHF